This TCR beta chain was identified in a study of blood T cell repertoires in COVID-19 (dated by TCRdb to between 2020 and 2021). Regarding the research as a whole: The collaborator samples originated in the United States, Italy and Spain and spanned the acute and convalescent phases of COVID-19. The material from the prospective study consisted of cDNA or gDNA derived from T cells, B-cell-depleted T cells, or PBMCs. Subjects who had been exposed to COVID-19, were actively infected with it, or had recovered from it provided the deeply sampled blood TCRbeta repertoires that made up the dataset. A freely available public database, intended as a resource for researchers studying the immune response to SARS-CoV-2, is where the repertoires were released. The samples were drawn from two sources: the first 160 participants of the ongoing ImmuneRACE study, and about 1,300 subjects contributed by 6 global collaborators. The sample metadata nearly always contained a de-identified subject ID, COVID-19 status, age in years and sex. Where available, HLA class I and class II types were obtained from metadata supplied by the sample provider rather than from assay-based typing. General conclusions and limits of the study: How much clinical and demographic metadata was included differed by source and by participant, and the metadata was provided uncurated.

TCRbeta CDR3 regions were amplified from genomic DNA using the immunoSEQ Assay, a bias-controlled multiplex PCR. The authors' pipeline ran thus. Nucleated cell counts per sample were estimated from amplification of reference gene primers within the assay. Sequence reads were collapsed and filtered to measure the absolute abundance of every unique TCRbeta CDR3 rearrangement. Productive Simpson clonality was computed per sample as the square root of Simpson's diversity index over productive rearrangements. This immuneACCESS table, as held by TCRdb, lists in-frame sequences with V and J called but not all clones. Of the missing ones, under half trace to an unresolved V gene in checked studies; the others have no known cause. That table furnishes V, J and clone size, whereas the DNA furnished D and trimming. Across this sample there are some 270,000 clones, with approximately 84% seen only once. Of the sample, around 3.6% falls within the top ten clones.

A note on this clone: Its antigen has not been determined. Base qualities are not at hand, and no much larger clone is one base apart.

Participants in the prospective study were enrolled through a virtual design, were aged roughly 18 to 95 years, and lived in roughly 24 United States geographic areas. To assign participants to cohorts, the prospective study relied on clinical history that participants themselves reported in a screening survey and a study questionnaire. Recovered participants in ImmuneRACE Cohort 3 were defined as having two consecutive negative NP/OP PCR tests, clearance from a healthcare professional, or resolution of symptoms. Each participant in the prospective study had whole blood, serum and a nasopharyngeal or oropharyngeal swab collected by mobile phlebotomists. Additional blood draws and questionnaires over a roughly two-month period could optionally be provided by prospective study participants. Before DNA extraction, prospective study blood samples were shipped either frozen or at room temperature. Per the germline V gene (reference sequence), LNHDA is the CDR1 and SQIVND is the CDR2. Including the terminal cysteine and phenylalanine, the CDR3 comprises 15 residues. The kept DNA is CDR3 alone, 45 bases in frame from the first base. V gives up 1 base and J gives up 7 bases, and the segment between their germline ends measures 16 bases.

The sample comprised PBMCs or T cells enriched from blood (not recorded which). This TCR derives from a man in his forties or fifties who had recovered from COVID-19. The V and J genes are TRBV19 and TRBJ1-1, with no confident D gene call. The encoded CDR3 is CASSIALGQLSEAFF. The DNA is TGTGCCAGTAGTATAGCGCTTGGGCAGTTAAGTGAAGCTTTCTTT.